Listed here are 13 T cell receptor beta chains from one sample, sequenced in a study of T cell responses to AZD1222 COVID-19 vaccine. Repertoires were generated with immunoSEQ multiplex PCR, while TCRdb's copy carries only in-frame clones and drops some. The sample includes about 120,000 clones, roughly nine tenths of them seen just once. Sample: peripheral blood, taken on day 0 of AZD1222 vaccination. The source of these receptors is an adult in good health.

The rearrangement uses TRBV6-5 and TRBJ2-1; D is unresolved. The V and J ends lost 0 bases and 7 bases respectively, with 10 bases between them. Germline V lookup: CDR1 MNHEY, CDR2 SVGAGI. The CDR3 has 14 amino acids. The CDR3, as DNA: TGTGCCAGCAGTTACTCGTACGGCCAGAATGAGCAGTTCTTC. It translates to CASSYSYGQNEQFF.

The rearrangement uses TRBV6-5 and TRBJ2-7, with a possible D match to TRBD1 (5 bases). From germline, CDR1 is MNHEY and CDR2 SVGAGI. Trimming stripped 4 bases from V and 2 bases from J, with 18 bases between. This CDR3 has 16 amino acids. For the CDR3, the DNA is TGTGCCAGCAGTTGGTCACTCAGCGCACAGGCCTACGAGCAGTACTTC. Its protein is CASSWSLSAQAYEQYF.

Here the CDR3 reads CASSQWEGKEPQHF. CDR3 in DNA: TGCGCCAGCAGCCAGTGGGAGGGGAAGGAGCCCCAGCATTTT. The J gene is TRBJ1-5, the V gene TRBV4-3; tentative D call: TRBD1 (5 bases). This CDR3 contains 14 residues. Germline CDR1 LGHNA, CDR2 YSLEER. Deletions cut 3 bases from V and 8 bases from J, with 14 bases between.

This sequence joins TRBV5-6 and TRBJ1-5; D is possibly TRBD1 (6 bases). There are 14 residues in the CDR3. Deletions cut 5 bases from V and 0 bases from J, with 9 bases between. Per the germline V gene, CDR1 is SGHDT and CDR2 is YYEEEE. This CDR3 reads CASSTGHSNQPQHF. The CDR3 nucleotides read TGTGCCAGCAGTACAGGGCATAGCAATCAGCCCCAGCATTTT.

The V gene is TRBV24-1, the J gene TRBJ2-1; D might be TRBD2 (6 bases). The CDR3 runs to 16 residues. In germline, CDR1 is KGHDR, CDR2 SFDVKD. The germline V and J ends were trimmed by 3 bases and 7 bases, with 18 bases remaining between them. The CDR3 coding sequence is TGTGCCACCAGTGATCCAGGCCCTGGGGGGAGGAATGAGCAGTTCTTC. The encoded protein is CATSDPGPGGRNEQFF.

V and J are TRBV10-3 and TRBJ1-5, with D unresolved. The ends were cut back, 4 bases at V and 2 bases at J, with 9 bases in the middle. CDR1 is ENHRY and CDR2 is SYGVKD in the germline V gene. This CDR3 has 14 residues. CDR3 amino acids: CAISVADGNQPQHF. The CDR3 nucleotides are TGTGCCATCAGTGTCGCAGACGGCAATCAGCCCCAGCATTTT.

V usage is TRBV2 and J usage is TRBJ2-1, with D maybe TRBD2 (6 bases). Germline V CDR1 and CDR2: SNHLY, FYNNEI. This CDR3 has 12 residues. V lost 4 bases to trimming and J lost 10 bases, with 11 bases between them. The CDR3, as DNA: TGTGCCAGCAGTGGACGACTAGTCGAGCAGTTCTTC. It yields the protein CASSGRLVEQFF.

V usage is TRBV20-1 and J usage is TRBJ2-7; D may be TRBD2 (5 bases). CDR1 and CDR2 from the germline V gene are DFQATT and SNEGSKA (reference sequence). This CDR3 is 11 amino acids long. The germline V and J ends were trimmed by 3 bases and 7 bases, with 10 bases remaining between them. CDR3 amino acids: CSASASWEQYF. CDR3 bases: TGCAGTGCTAGCGCTAGCTGGGAGCAGTACTTC.

This clone was seen a single time. V usage is TRBV4-1 and J usage is TRBJ1-4; TRBD1 aligns across 9 bases. Germline V gene sequence: CDR1 MGHRA, CDR2 YSYEKL. CDR3 size: 15 residues. The trim removed 2 bases at V and 8 bases at J, leaving 6 bases unmatched. CDR3 amino acids: CASSQPDRGSEKLFF. The CDR3 DNA reads as TGCGCCAGCAGCCAACCCGACAGGGGGAGCGAAAAACTGTTTTTT.

The CDR3 protein is CASQLQGGNTGELFF. The CDR3 nucleotides read TGTGCCAGCCAGCTCCAGGGGGGGAACACCGGGGAGCTGTTTTTT. The chain couples TRBV6-5 to TRBJ2-2; D perhaps matches TRBD1 (7 bases). Germline V gene lookup returns CDR1 MNHEY and CDR2 SVGAGI. The CDR3 runs to 15 residues. V dropped 8 bases and J dropped 1 base, with 14 bases sitting between them.

The rearrangement links TRBV6-5 to TRBJ1-1, with D unclear. CDR3 length: 15 amino acids. CDR1 MNHEY and CDR2 SVGAGI come from the germline V gene. The ends were cut back, 7 bases at V and 0 bases at J, with 15 bases in the middle. The CDR3 coding sequence is TGTGCCAGCACCCCCCCGGTTGGGATGAACACTGAAGCTTTCTTT. Amino acid sequence: CASTPPVGMNTEAFF.

The V call is TRBV10-3, the J call TRBJ2-7, with 8 bases lining up with TRBD2. Trimming at V came to 1 base and at J to 2 bases, leaving 10 bases not matched to a gene. Germline CDR1 ENHRY, CDR2 SYGVKD. This CDR3 spans 17 amino acids. The CDR3 nucleotides are TGTGCCATCAGTGAGTTCCTGCCCGGGGGGGTAACCTACGAGCAGTACTTC. It specifies CAISEFLPGGVTYEQYF.

The rearrangement links TRBV12-3 or TRBV12-4 to TRBJ1-2; D not resolved. Deletions cut 6 bases from V and 1 base from J, with 6 bases between. CDR3 length: 12 amino acids. CDR3 bases: TGTGCCAGCAGACGGGTTAACTATGGCTACACCTTC. Amino acid sequence: CASRRVNYGYTF.